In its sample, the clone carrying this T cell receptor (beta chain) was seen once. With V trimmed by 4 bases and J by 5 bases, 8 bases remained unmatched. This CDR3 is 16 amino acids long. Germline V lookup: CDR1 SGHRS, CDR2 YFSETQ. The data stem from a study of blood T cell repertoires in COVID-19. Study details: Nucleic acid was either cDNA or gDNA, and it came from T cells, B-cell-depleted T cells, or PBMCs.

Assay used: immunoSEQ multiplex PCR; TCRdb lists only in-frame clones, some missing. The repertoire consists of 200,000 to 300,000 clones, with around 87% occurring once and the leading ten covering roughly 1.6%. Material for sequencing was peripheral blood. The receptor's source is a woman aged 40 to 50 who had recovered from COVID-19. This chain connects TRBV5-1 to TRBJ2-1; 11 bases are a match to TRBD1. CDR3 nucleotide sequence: TGCGCCAGCAGCCCCCCCACGGGACAGGGGGACAATGAGCAGTTCTTC. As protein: CASSPPTGQGDNEQFF.